Listed below are T cell receptor beta chains from one sample, sequenced in a study of CD8 T cells in ankylosing spondylitis. TCRdb reprocessed the 5' RACE reads via MiXCR and lists one record per CDR3 protein. The sample holds around 250,000 distinct CDR3 sequences, more than 25% seen once. Source material: blood, either unsorted or a sorted T cell fraction (not recorded which). The receptors were sampled from a male donor with ankylosing spondylitis or in good health (not recorded which). The CDR3 runs from the conserved cysteine through the conserved F or W. D genes are given only for firm matches. The size field is filled for only some rows; it gives once, few, many or a size class.

v_call	j_call	clone_size	d_call	cdr3_aa	cdr3_nt
TRBV9	TRBJ2-3	-	TRBD2	CASSVAVGGIDTQYF	TGTGCCAGCAGCGTAGCGGTGGGGGGGATAGATACGCAGTATTTT
TRBV5-1	TRBJ2-7	few	-	CASMDIRGSYEQYF	TGCGCCAGCATGGACATCCGGGGCTCCTACGAGCAGTACTTC
TRBV7-9	TRBJ2-1	once	-	CASSLALLSEQFF	TGTGCCAGCAGCTTAGCGCTACTTAGCGAGCAGTTCTTC
TRBV20-1	TRBJ1-1	few	-	CSASTGDTEAFF	TGCAGTGCTAGCACGGGGGACACTGAAGCTTTCTTT
TRBV5-5	TRBJ1-3	once	-	CASSTVVANTIYF	TGTGCCAGCAGCACAGTGGTCGCAAACACCATATATTTT
TRBV7-3	TRBJ2-3	-	-	CASRGNTDTQYF	TGTGCCAGCAGGGGCAACACAGATACGCAGTATTTT
TRBV20-1	TRBJ2-7	-	TRBD1	CSARDELDRGLRYEQYF	TGCAGTGCTAGAGATGAATTGGACAGGGGGCTTCGATACGAGCAGTACTTC
TRBV7-2	TRBJ2-7	-	TRBD1	CASSFARGQGSLLTYEQYF	TGTGCCAGCAGCTTCGCGCGGGGACAGGGATCCCTCTTAACCTACGAGCAGTACTTC
TRBV29-1	TRBJ1-4	many	TRBD1	CSVGQAASEKLFF	TGCAGCGTCGGACAGGCAGCCAGTGAAAAACTGTTTTTT
TRBV12-3/TRBV12-4	TRBJ2-1	-	TRBD1	CASTPGQGVNNEQFF	TGTGCCAGCACCCCGGGACAGGGCGTTAACAATGAGCAGTTCTTC
TRBV7-6	TRBJ2-1	few	-	CASSLDGGNNEQFF	TGTGCCAGCAGCTTAGATGGGGGCAACAATGAGCAGTTCTTC
TRBV20-1	TRBJ2-5	-	-	CSASRGAGETQYF	TGCAGTGCTAGTCGGGGGGCCGGGGAGACCCAGTACTTC
TRBV15	TRBJ1-1	-	-	CATSRDVFGGNTEAFF	TGTGCCACCAGCAGAGATGTGTTCGGGGGGAACACTGAAGCTTTCTTT
TRBV5-1	TRBJ2-7	few	TRBD1	CASSPLTGAAYEQYF	TGCGCCAGCAGCCCTCTGACAGGGGCGGCCTACGAGCAGTACTTC
TRBV20-1	TRBJ2-1	-	-	CSASPTGRSYNEQFF	TGCAGTGCTAGTCCTACGGGACGCAGCTACAATGAGCAGTTCTTC
TRBV12-3/TRBV12-4	TRBJ2-1	many	TRBD2	CASSFSVWLAGRDEQFF	TGTGCCAGCAGTTTTAGTGTGTGGTTAGCGGGGAGGGATGAGCAGTTCTTC
TRBV21-1	TRBJ1-5	-	-	CASSKARQVDQPQHF	TGTGCCAGCAGCAAAGCTAGACAGGTCGATCAGCCCCAGCATTTT
TRBV6-5	TRBJ2-2	-	-	CASSYSRINRPNTGELFF	TGTGCCAGCAGTTACTCCCGCATCAACCGCCCGAACACCGGGGAGCTGTTTTTT
TRBV12-3/TRBV12-4	TRBJ2-7	-	-	CASSFPGKNYEQYF	TGTGCCAGCAGTTTTCCAGGGAAGAACTACGAGCAGTACTTC
TRBV12-3/TRBV12-4	TRBJ2-7	few	-	CASSLTGGAYEQYF	TGTGCCAGCAGTTTAACAGGGGGGGCGTACGAGCAGTACTTC
TRBV5-6	TRBJ1-1	few	-	CASSPLGRLNTEAFF	TGTGCCAGCAGCCCCTTGGGACGGCTGAACACTGAAGCTTTCTTT
TRBV7-9	TRBJ2-3	-	-	CASSFLRDPTDTQYF	TGTGCCAGCAGCTTTTTACGGGACCCCACAGATACGCAGTATTTT
TRBV5-5	TRBJ2-1	few	TRBD2	CASSQRLGLAGNNEQFF	TGTGCCAGCAGCCAACGACTGGGACTAGCGGGGAACAATGAGCAGTTCTTC
TRBV12-3/TRBV12-4	TRBJ1-3	-	-	CASNKALSGNTIYF	TGTGCCAGCAACAAGGCCCTCTCTGGAAACACCATATATTTT
TRBV20-1	TRBJ2-5	many	-	CSAREGYETQYF	TGCAGTGCTAGGGAGGGTTACGAGACCCAGTACTTC
TRBV27	TRBJ2-2	-	TRBD2	CASSPWTSGTTGELFF	TGTGCCAGCAGTCCCTGGACTAGCGGAACCACCGGGGAGCTGTTTTTT
TRBV14	TRBJ2-6	-	-	CASSQPDSQYSGANVLTF	TGTGCCAGCAGCCAACCCGACAGCCAGTACTCTGGGGCCAACGTCCTGACTTTC
TRBV20-1	TRBJ2-1	few	-	CSAAANPDEQFF	TGCAGTGCCGCCGCCAATCCGGATGAGCAGTTCTTC